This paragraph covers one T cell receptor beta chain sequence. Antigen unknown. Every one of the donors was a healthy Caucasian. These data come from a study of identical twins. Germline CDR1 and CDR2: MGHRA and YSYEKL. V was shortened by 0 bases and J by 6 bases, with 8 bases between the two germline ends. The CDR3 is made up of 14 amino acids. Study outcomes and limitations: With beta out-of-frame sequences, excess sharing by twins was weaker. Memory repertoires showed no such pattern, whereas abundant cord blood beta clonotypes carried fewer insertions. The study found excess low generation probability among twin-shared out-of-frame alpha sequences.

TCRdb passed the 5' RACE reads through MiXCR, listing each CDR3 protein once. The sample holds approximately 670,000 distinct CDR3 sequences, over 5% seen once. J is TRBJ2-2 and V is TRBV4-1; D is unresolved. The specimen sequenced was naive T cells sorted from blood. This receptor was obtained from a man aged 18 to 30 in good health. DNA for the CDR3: TGCGCCAGCAGCCAAGAAGGCCTACCCGGGGAGCTGTTTTTT. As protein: CASSQEGLPGELFF.